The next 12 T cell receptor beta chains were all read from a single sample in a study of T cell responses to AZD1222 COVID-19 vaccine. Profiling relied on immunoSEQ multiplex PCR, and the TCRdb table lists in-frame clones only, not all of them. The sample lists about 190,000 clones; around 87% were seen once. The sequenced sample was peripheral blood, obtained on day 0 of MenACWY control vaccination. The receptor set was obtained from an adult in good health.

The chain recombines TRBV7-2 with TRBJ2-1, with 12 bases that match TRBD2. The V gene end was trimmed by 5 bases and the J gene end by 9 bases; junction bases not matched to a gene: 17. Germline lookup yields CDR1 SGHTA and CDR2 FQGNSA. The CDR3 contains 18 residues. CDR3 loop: CASSTLGLAGGPGTEQFF. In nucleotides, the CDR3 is TGTGCCAGCAGCACCCTGGGGCTAGCGGGAGGGCCTGGGACTGAGCAGTTCTTC.

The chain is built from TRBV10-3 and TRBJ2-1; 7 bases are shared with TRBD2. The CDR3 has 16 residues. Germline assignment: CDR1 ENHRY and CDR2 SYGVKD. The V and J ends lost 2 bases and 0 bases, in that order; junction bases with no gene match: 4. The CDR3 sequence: CAISETSSGSYNEQFF. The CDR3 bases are TGTGCCATCAGTGAGACCTCTAGCGGCTCCTACAATGAGCAGTTCTTC.

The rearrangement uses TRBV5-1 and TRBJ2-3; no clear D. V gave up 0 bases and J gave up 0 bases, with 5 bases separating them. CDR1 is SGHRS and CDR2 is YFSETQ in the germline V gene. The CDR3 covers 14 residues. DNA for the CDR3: TGCGCCAGCAGCTTGGCACAGAGCACAGATACGCAGTATTTT. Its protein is CASSLAQSTDTQYF. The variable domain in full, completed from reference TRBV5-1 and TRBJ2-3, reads KAGVTQTPRYLIKTRGQQVTLSCSPISGHRSVSWYQQTPGQGLQFLFEYFSETQRNKGNFPGRFSGRQFSNSRSEMNVSTLELGDSALYLCASSLAQSTDTQYFGPGTRLTVL.

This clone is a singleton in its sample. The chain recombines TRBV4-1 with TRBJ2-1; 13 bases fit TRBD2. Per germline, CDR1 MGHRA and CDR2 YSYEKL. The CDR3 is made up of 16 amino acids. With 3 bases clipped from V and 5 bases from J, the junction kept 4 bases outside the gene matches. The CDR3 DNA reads TGCGCCAGCAGCCAGGCCGGGACTAGCGGGGACAATGAGCAGTTCTTC. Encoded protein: CASSQAGTSGDNEQFF.

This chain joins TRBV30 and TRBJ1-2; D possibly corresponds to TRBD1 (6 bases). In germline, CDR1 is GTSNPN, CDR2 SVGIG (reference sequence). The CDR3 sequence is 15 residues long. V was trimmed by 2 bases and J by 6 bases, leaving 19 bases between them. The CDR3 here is CAWSRKGEGRNGYTF. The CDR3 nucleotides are TGTGCCTGGAGTCGAAAGGGGGAGGGCCGCAATGGCTACACCTTC.

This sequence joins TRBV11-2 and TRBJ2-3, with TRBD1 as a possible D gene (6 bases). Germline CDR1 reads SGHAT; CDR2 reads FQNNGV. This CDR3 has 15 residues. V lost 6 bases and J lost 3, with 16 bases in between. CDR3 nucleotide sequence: TGTGCCAGCAGGCTGATGACAGGAACGACAGATACGCAGTATTTT. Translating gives CASRLMTGTTDTQYF.

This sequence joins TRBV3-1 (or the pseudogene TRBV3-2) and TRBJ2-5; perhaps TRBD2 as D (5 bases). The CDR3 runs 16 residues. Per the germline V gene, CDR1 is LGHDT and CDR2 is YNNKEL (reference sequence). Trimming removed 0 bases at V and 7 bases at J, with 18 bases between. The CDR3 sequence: CASSQEVGDMIGTQYF. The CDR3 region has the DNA TGTGCCAGCAGCCAAGAGGTCGGGGATATGATCGGGACCCAGTACTTC.

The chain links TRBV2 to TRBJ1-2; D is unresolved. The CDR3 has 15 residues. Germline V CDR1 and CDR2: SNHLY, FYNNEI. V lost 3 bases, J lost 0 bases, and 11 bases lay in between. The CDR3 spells CASSDGVISNYGYTF. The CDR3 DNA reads TGTGCCAGCAGTGATGGGGTCATTTCTAACTATGGCTACACCTTC.

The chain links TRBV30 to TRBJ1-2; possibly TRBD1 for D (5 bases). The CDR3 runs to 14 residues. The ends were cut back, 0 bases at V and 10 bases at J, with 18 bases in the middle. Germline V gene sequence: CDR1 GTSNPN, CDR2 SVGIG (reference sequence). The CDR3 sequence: CAWSVPPSDRNYTF. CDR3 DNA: TGTGCCTGGAGTGTACCTCCGAGCGACAGAAACTACACCTTC.

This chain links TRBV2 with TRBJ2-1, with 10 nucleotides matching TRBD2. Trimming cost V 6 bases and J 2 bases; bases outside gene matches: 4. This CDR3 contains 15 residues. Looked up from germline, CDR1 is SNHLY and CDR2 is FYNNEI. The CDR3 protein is CASRAAGGTYNEQFF. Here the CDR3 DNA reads TGTGCCAGCAGAGCAGCGGGGGGGACCTACAATGAGCAGTTCTTC.

In DNA form, the CDR3 reads TGCGCCAGCAGCTTGGAATTGGTGTACGAGCAGTACTTC. Translated: CASSLELVYEQYF. This chain connects TRBV5-1 to TRBJ2-7; D unresolved. V was trimmed by 0 bases and J by 4 bases, leaving 8 bases between them. Per germline, CDR1 SGHRS and CDR2 YFSETQ. The CDR3 consists of 13 residues.

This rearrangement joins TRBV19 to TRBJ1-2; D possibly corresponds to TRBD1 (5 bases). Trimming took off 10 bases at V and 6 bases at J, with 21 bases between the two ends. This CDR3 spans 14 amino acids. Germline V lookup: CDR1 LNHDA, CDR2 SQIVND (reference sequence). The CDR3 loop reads CATLRSRVGNGYTF. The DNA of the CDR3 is TGTGCCACCTTAAGGTCCAGGGTCGGGAATGGCTACACCTTC.